The clone carrying this TCR beta chain was found a few times. Germline CDR1 reads LNHDA; CDR2 reads SQIVND (reference sequence). The CDR3 has 15 amino acids. V was pared by 3 bases and J by 2 bases, with 8 bases between. The data belong to a study of cytomegalovirus exposure and HLA in healthy donors. TCRdb's table, derived via immunoSEQ multiplex PCR, lists solely in-frame clones and lacks some. The sample shows fewer than 140,000 clones, 88% of them seen only once. The receptor was isolated from a woman younger than 30 in good health and CMV-seropositive. Specimen: PBMCs. This chain connects TRBV19 to TRBJ1-6; no clear D gene. CDR3 protein: CASSIGGPYNSPLHF. In nucleotides, the CDR3 is TGTGCCAGTAGTATCGGCGGCCCCTATAATTCACCCCTCCACTTT.